These 27 T cell receptor beta chains share one sample of origin, sequenced in a study of vaccination effects on CD4 cells after COVID-19. Culturing for 9 to 10 days preceded CD4+ T cell isolation. Only in-frame clones appear in the TCRdb table, and some are missing; sequencing was by immunoSEQ multiplex PCR. The repertoire has more than 45,000 clones, around three quarters of them found once; the top ten carry approximately 3%. No antigen has been assigned to these receptors. The material sequenced was CD4+ T cells from PBMCs cultured without peptide, taken before COVID-19 vaccination. These receptor sequences come from a human donor who received a COVID-19 vaccine.

The chain couples TRBV9 to TRBJ2-1; TRBD2 might be the D (5 bases). CDR3 size: 15 residues. Trimming removed 4 bases at V and 5 bases at J, with 16 bases between. The germline V gene encodes CDR1 SGDLS and CDR2 YYNGEE. CDR3 protein: CASSRRGSVNNEQFF. In DNA form, the CDR3 reads TGTGCCAGCAGCCGACGAGGGTCGGTTAACAATGAGCAGTTCTTC.

The rearrangement links TRBV7-2 to TRBJ2-1, with D hard to call. CDR3 length equals 15 residues. The germline CDR1 and CDR2 sequences are SGHTA and FQGNSA. V dropped 6 bases and J dropped 0 bases, with 12 bases sitting between them. Written as DNA, the CDR3 is TGTGCCAGCAGTCCCTCTGGTAGCTCCTACAATGAGCAGTTCTTC. As protein: CASSPSGSSYNEQFF.

The chain recombines TRBV6-5 with TRBJ1-6, with D perhaps TRBD1 (5 bases). This CDR3 is 12 amino acids long. CDR1 is MNHEY and CDR2 is SVGAGI in the germline V gene. V was clipped by 11 bases and J by 7 bases, with 12 bases between them. CDR3 DNA: TGTGCCGGGGCCAGGCAAAATTCACCCCTCCACTTT. Its translation is CAGARQNSPLHF.

This clone was detected once. This chain links TRBV24-1 with TRBJ2-1; 11 bases fit TRBD2. J lost 9 bases, V lost 2 bases, and 11 bases had no gene match. CDR3 length: 17 residues. The germline CDR1 and CDR2 sequences are KGHDR and SFDVKD. This chain's CDR3 is CATSDSRRLAGLTEQFF. In DNA form, the CDR3 reads TGTGCCACCAGTGATTCCCGGCGACTAGCGGGGTTGACTGAGCAGTTCTTC.

This clone was detected a few times. The V gene is TRBV18, the J gene TRBJ1-4; 7 bases line up with TRBD1. The germline V gene encodes CDR1 KGHSH and CDR2 LQKENI. V was pared by 4 bases and J by 5 bases, with 4 bases of the junction left unmatched. The CDR3 runs to 14 residues. The CDR3 protein is CASSLQGPNEKLFF. The CDR3 bases are TGTGCCAGCTCACTACAGGGGCCAAATGAAAAACTGTTTTTT.

This chain joins TRBV7-2 and TRBJ1-1; a weak D match, TRBD1 (5 bases). Per germline, CDR1 SGHTA and CDR2 FQGNSA. The V gene lost 9 bases and the J gene lost 1 base, with 12 bases spanning the gap. The CDR3 consists of 13 residues. The CDR3 nucleotides are TGTGCCAGTGGGGGTAGGTGGAACACTGAAGCTTTCTTT. It yields the protein CASGGRWNTEAFF. The full variable domain, its missing parts supplied by reference TRBV7-2 and TRBJ1-1, is GAGVSQSPSNKVTEKGKDVELRCDPISGHTALYWYRQSLGQGLEFLIYFQGNSAPDKSGLPSDRFSAERTGGSVSTLTIQRTQQEDSAVYLCASGGRWNTEAFFGQGTRLTVV.

The rearrangement joins TRBV18 to TRBJ2-3; D may match TRBD1 or TRBD2 (6 bases each). Trimming took off 6 bases at V and 2 bases at J, with 18 bases between the two ends. The CDR3 is made up of 16 amino acids. Germline V gene data show CDR1 as KGHSH and CDR2 as LQKENI. This CDR3 is CASSPLGGPNTDTQYF. The CDR3 nucleotides read TGTGCCAGCTCCCCCTTAGGGGGGCCCAACACAGATACGCAGTATTTT.

The chain carries TRBV9 and TRBJ1-2, with D possibly being TRBD1 (6 bases). Germline V CDR1 and CDR2: SGDLS, YYNGEE. There are 15 residues in the CDR3. V was pared by 3 bases and J by 4 bases, with 16 bases between. The CDR3 DNA follows: TGTGCCAGCAGCGGAGGGGGTGCTTGGGGCTATGGCTACACCTTC. This sequence encodes CASSGGGAWGYGYTF. Variable domain in full (rest from reference TRBV9 and TRBJ1-2): DSGVTQTPKHLITATGQRVTLRCSPRSGDLSVYWYQQSLDQGLQFLIQYYNGEERAKGNILERFSAQQFPDLHSELNLSSLELGDSALYFCASSGGGAWGYGYTFGSGTRLTVV.

The gene calls are TRBV6-4 and TRBJ1-2, with 9 positions matching TRBD1. This CDR3 region has 14 residues. Germline lookup yields CDR1 MRHNA and CDR2 SNTAGT. After removal of 5 bases from V and 7 bases from J, the junction contained 8 bases not matched to a gene. The CDR3 nucleotides are TGTGCCAGCAGTATCCGGACAGGGGCTGGTGGCTACACCTTC. As protein: CASSIRTGAGGYTF.

The chain uses TRBV18 and TRBJ2-5, with 7 positions matching TRBD1. Trimming removed 1 base from V and 0 bases from J; junction bases left unmatched: 2. This CDR3 is built from 15 residues. CDR1 is KGHSH, CDR2 LQKENI, per germline. CDR3 bases: TGTGCCAGCTCACCACAGACAGGGTACCAAGAGACCCAGTACTTC. It is translated as CASSPQTGYQETQYF.

The rearrangement links TRBV7-9 to TRBJ1-1; 9 bases align to TRBD1. CDR1 and CDR2 (germline): SEHNR, FQNEAQ (reference sequence). V dropped 1 base and J dropped 3; count of bases not matched to a gene: 3. The CDR3 has 15 residues. CDR3 amino acids: CASSLETGGHTEAFF. CDR3 bases: TGTGCCAGCAGCTTAGAGACAGGGGGGCACACTGAAGCTTTCTTT.

CDR3 protein: CASSISIWGFDQPQHF. In DNA form, the CDR3 reads TGTGCCAGTAGTATTAGTATCTGGGGCTTCGATCAGCCCCAGCATTTT. This chain uses TRBV19 with TRBJ1-5, with D possibly TRBD1 on 5 matching bases. The CDR3 totals 16 residues. Germline-derived CDR1 and CDR2 are LNHDA and SQIVND (reference sequence). Trimming removed 3 bases at V and 5 bases at J, with 17 bases between.

This chain links TRBV18 with TRBJ2-2; D is uncertain. The V end was cut by 4 bases, the J end by 2 bases, with 14 bases between. In germline, CDR1 is KGHSH, CDR2 LQKENI. The CDR3 runs 16 residues. The CDR3 is CASSLTTLINTGELFF. CDR3 sequence (DNA): TGTGCCAGCTCACTAACGACCCTTATTAACACCGGGGAGCTGTTTTTT.

The CDR3 sequence is CSVDRQGADEQFF. CDR3 sequence (DNA): TGCAGCGTCGACCGGCAGGGGGCCGATGAGCAGTTCTTC. The chain is built from TRBV29-1 and TRBJ2-1; 8 bases align to TRBD1. Germline V gene sequence: CDR1 SQVTM, CDR2 ANQGSEA. The CDR3 has 13 amino acids. The V segment lost 6 bases and the J segment 8 bases; nucleotides outside the gene matches: 9.

This chain links TRBV18 with TRBJ2-7; D not certain. CDR1 is KGHSH and CDR2 is LQKENI in the germline V gene. The V gene lost 6 bases and the J gene lost 2 bases, with 11 bases spanning the gap. CDR3 size: 13 residues. The CDR3 DNA is TGTGCCAGCTCCGAGGACCGAACCTACGAGCAGTACGTC. Translation gives CASSEDRTYEQYV.

The V call is TRBV27, the J call TRBJ2-7; unclear D gene. Germline V gene sequence: CDR1 MNHEY, CDR2 SMNVEV (reference sequence). There are 12 residues in the CDR3. Trimming left V 2 bases short and J 4 bases short, with 6 bases between. CDR3 in amino acids: CASSLREYEQYV. CDR3 DNA sequence: TGTGCCAGCAGTTTAAGGGAATACGAGCAGTACGTC.

The sample holds one count of this clone. The chain recombines TRBV19 with TRBJ1-2; D is perhaps TRBD1 (6 bases). CDR3 length: 15 residues. Germline CDR1 is LNHDA and CDR2 is SQIVND (reference sequence). Deletions cut 5 bases from V and 5 bases from J, with 18 bases between. The CDR3, as DNA: TGTGCCAGTAGTCGTGGGCAGGGGAACGGATATGGCTACACCTTC. This gives the protein CASSRGQGNGYGYTF.

This clone was seen just once. The chain carries TRBV11-2 and TRBJ1-5; D remains ambiguous. Germline CDR1 SGHAT, CDR2 FQNNGV. This CDR3 has 14 residues. Deletions cut 4 bases from V and 1 base from J, with 8 bases between. CDR3 DNA sequence: TGTGCCAGCAGCTCTGGACCAAGCAATCAGCCCCAGCATTTT. Residues: CASSSGPSNQPQHF.

The CDR3 bases are TGTGCCAGCAGCCGCAGGCGCCACGAGCAGTACGTC. Amino acid sequence: CASSRRRHEQYV. The J gene is TRBJ2-7, the V gene TRBV11-3; D call uncertain. Trimming took off 5 bases at V and 5 bases at J, with 10 bases between the two ends. This CDR3 region has 12 residues. Germline CDR1 and CDR2: SGHNT and YENEEA.

J is TRBJ2-2 and V is TRBV2, with D possibly TRBD1 on 6 matching bases. CDR3 length: 17 residues. Germline V gene sequence: CDR1 SNHLY, CDR2 FYNNEI. V dropped 4 bases and J dropped 0 bases, with 15 bases sitting between them. The CDR3 protein is CASSVVLNRANTGELFF. CDR3 nucleotide sequence: TGTGCCAGCAGTGTAGTCTTGAACAGGGCGAACACCGGGGAGCTGTTTTTT.

In DNA, the CDR3 is TGCGCCAGCGGCCTAAACCCCACGGCCCAGGACTATGGCTACACCTTC. As protein: CASGLNPTAQDYGYTF. The chain has TRBV5-1 and TRBJ1-2; D gene uncertain. Germline V gene data show CDR1 as SGHRS and CDR2 as YFSETQ. The V end was cut by 7 bases, the J end by 3 bases, with 22 bases between. The CDR3 spans 16 residues.

This chain joins TRBV24-1 and TRBJ2-3, with no clear D. Trimming stripped 0 bases from V and 0 bases from J, with 12 bases between. This CDR3 spans 17 amino acids. Germline CDR1 reads KGHDR; CDR2 reads SFDVKD. This chain's CDR3 is CATSDLARAESTDTQYF. The CDR3 nucleotides read TGTGCCACCAGTGATTTGGCTCGGGCAGAAAGCACAGATACGCAGTATTTT.

The V gene is TRBV30, the J gene TRBJ1-3; D is possibly TRBD1 (6 bases). Germline V lookup: CDR1 GTSNPN, CDR2 SVGIG (reference sequence). V was cut by 3 bases and J by 7 bases, with 16 bases left in between. The CDR3 extends over 14 amino acids. In nucleotides, the CDR3 is TGTGCCTGGAGCGCCGGACAGATTGGGAACACCATATATTTT. It translates to CAWSAGQIGNTIYF.

As to this clone: Distinct nucleotide sequences in the sample also encode this CDR3. The CDR3 coding sequence is TGCGCCAGCAGCTTGGGGGGCTCGCAAGAGACCCAGTACTTC. Its protein product is CASSLGGSQETQYF. The chain joins TRBV5-1 to TRBJ2-5; possible D gene TRBD1, 5 bases. The ends were cut back, 0 bases at V and 2 bases at J, with 8 bases in the middle. The CDR3 has 14 residues. Germline CDR1 is SGHRS and CDR2 is YFSETQ.

The chain uses TRBV7-2 and TRBJ2-1; TRBD1 or TRBD2 may be the D gene (5 bases each). V dropped 2 bases and J dropped 8 bases, with 25 bases sitting between them. The CDR3 covers 18 residues. Looked up from germline, CDR1 is SGHTA and CDR2 is FQGNSA. The CDR3 here is CASSLSGMRGQGIDEQFF. In nucleotides, the CDR3 is TGTGCCAGCAGCTTATCGGGTATGAGGGGTCAGGGTATAGATGAGCAGTTCTTC.

This sequence joins TRBV5-1 and TRBJ2-5; D possibly corresponds to TRBD2 (6 bases). The V gene lost 3 bases and the J gene lost 0 bases, with 15 bases spanning the gap. Looked up from germline, CDR1 is SGHRS and CDR2 is YFSETQ. This CDR3 contains 16 residues. CDR3 DNA sequence: TGCGCCAGCAGCTCAGGAGGGACCGCGTACCAAGAGACCCAGTACTTC. This encodes CASSSGGTAYQETQYF.

With respect to this clone: One end of the junction fails to match germline, which may point to a read error. The rearrangement uses TRBV28 and TRBJ2-3; 9 bases are shared with TRBD2. CDR1 and CDR2 (germline): MDHEN, SYDVKM. The CDR3 runs to 13 residues. CDR3 region: CASSFSSVLAGLF. The CDR3 DNA is TGTGCCAGCAGTTTCAGTAGTGTACTAGCGGGCCTTTTT.